Sequencing of this TCR beta chain was carried out in a study of cytomegalovirus exposure and HLA in healthy donors. Regarding the study as a whole: Cytomegalovirus-associated status was assigned to about 150 TCR beta chains. The number of N-insertions in an Asian-associated ancestry cluster was reportedly below the roughly 700-donor mean in a later analysis.

On this clone: Its antigen is undetermined.

The PCR used 60 Vbeta and 13 Jbeta primers. TCRdb's table, derived via immunoSEQ multiplex PCR, lists solely in-frame clones and lacks some. The sample lists some 150,000 clones, 75% to 90% occurring once. The CDR3 length is 11 residues. Germline V gives CDR1 SQVTM, CDR2 ANQGSEA. V gave up 4 bases and J gave up 8 bases, with 9 bases separating them. The TCR was taken from a young woman in good health and CMV-seronegative. The rearrangement uses TRBV29-1 and TRBJ2-1; D gene uncertain. Sequencing was done on a sample of PBMCs. In DNA, the CDR3 is TGCAGCGTTGTTAGAGATCATGAGCAGTTCTTC. It is translated as CSVVRDHEQFF.